This T cell receptor (beta chain) originates from a study of blood T cell repertoires in COVID-19. Study-level background: Both acute and convalescent COVID-19 samples were obtained from the United States, Italy and Spain. Sources were T cells, B-cell-depleted T cells, or PBMCs; the material itself was cDNA or gDNA.

Recruitment covered fewer than 25 US areas and drew participants whose ages spanned 18 to 89 years. Two consecutive negative NP/OP PCR tests, clearance, or resolved symptoms defined Cohort 3 recovery. Germline V CDR1 and CDR2: MNHEY, SMNVEV (reference sequence). CDR3 length: 16 residues. Germline trimming cut 0 bases from V and 9 bases from J; bases unmatched to any gene: 8. Some clones are missing from TCRdb's copy, which holds only in-frame ones; the method was immunoSEQ multiplex PCR. This sample has roughly 500,000 clones, with 75% to 90% found just once. Specimen: PBMCs or T cells enriched from blood (not recorded which). The receptor was derived from a woman aged 55-70 years who had recovered from COVID-19. V usage is TRBV27 and J usage is TRBJ2-1, with 10 bases aligning to TRBD2. Written as DNA, the CDR3 is TGTGCCAGCAGTTTATCAATAGCGGGGGGCCAGGGTGAGCAGTTCTTC. Residues: CASSLSIAGGQGEQFF.